The present T cell receptor (beta chain) was sequenced within a study of blood T cell repertoires in COVID-19. Study details: COVID-19 samples, acute and convalescent, were from the United States, Italy and Spain.

This CDR3 is 15 amino acids long. Germline trimming cut 5 bases from V and 9 bases from J; bases unmatched to any gene: 7. Germline V gene data show CDR1 as LGHNA and CDR2 as YSLEER. This clone was found a few times. Per the original methods: Reference gene primer amplification gave nucleated cell count estimates. Sequenced by immunoSEQ multiplex PCR; TCRdb stores in-frame clones only, minus some. The DNA was the basis for D and trimming; V, J and clone size are from that table. The repertoire consists of around 310,000 clones, with 90% occurring once and the leading ten covering approximately 6.8%. Seattle's cohort entered during active infection and was followed longitudinally.

The V gene is TRBV4-3, the J gene TRBJ1-6; 10 positions match TRBD1. The receptor was isolated from a woman in her twenties or thirties with COVID-19, enrolled during active disease. Material: peripheral blood. CDR3 sequence reads: CASSSDRGLASPLHF. DNA of the CDR3: TGCGCCAGCAGCTCTGACAGGGGGCTTGCTTCACCCCTCCACTTT.